The subject of this entry is one T cell receptor beta chain. The antigen is unknown. Each TRB cDNA library was prepared by 5' RACE (with UMI labels). TCRdb reprocessed the 5' RACE reads; each CDR3 protein has one entry and no DNA is given. Its listing shows some 39,000 distinct CDR3 sequences. The V gene's germline CDR1 is SGHTA and CDR2 FQGNSA. CDR3 length: 12 residues. The data were taken from a study of CXCR3-negative and CXCR3-positive naive CD8 T cells. Study results and limitations: Comparably high diversity was seen in both naive subsets, and much lower diversity in memory CD8+ cells.

Material: naive CXCR3- CD8+ T cells from blood. Regarding subset: CD45RO-CCR7+CD27+CD95- naive CD8+ T cells lacking CXCR3 (TNR3-). This TCR came from a human donor in good health. Some clones in this sample may be carry-over from other donors' samples. The chain employs TRBV7-2 and TRBJ2-2. CDR3 residues: CASRQYTGELFF.